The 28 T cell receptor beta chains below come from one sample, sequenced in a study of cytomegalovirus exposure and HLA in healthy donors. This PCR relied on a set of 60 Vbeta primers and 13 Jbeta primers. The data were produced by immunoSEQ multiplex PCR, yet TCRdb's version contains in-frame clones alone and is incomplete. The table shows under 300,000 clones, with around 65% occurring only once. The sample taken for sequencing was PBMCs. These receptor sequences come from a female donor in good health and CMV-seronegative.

The CDR3 protein is CASSLVAGGTEAFF. The CDR3 DNA follows: TGTGCCAGCAGCTTAGTGGCAGGGGGCACTGAAGCTTTCTTT. This sequence joins TRBV5-4 and TRBJ1-1, with TRBD1 identical over 7 bases. The length of the CDR3 is 14 residues. V lost 2 bases and J lost 4; bases outside the gene matches: 5. Per the germline V gene, CDR1 is SGHNT and CDR2 is YYREEE (reference sequence).

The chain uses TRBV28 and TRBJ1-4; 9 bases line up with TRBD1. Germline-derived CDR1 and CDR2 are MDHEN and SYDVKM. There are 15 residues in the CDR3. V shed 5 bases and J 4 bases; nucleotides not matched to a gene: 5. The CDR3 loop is CASSPQTGGNEKLFF. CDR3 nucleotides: TGTGCCAGCAGTCCCCAGACAGGGGGTAATGAAAAACTGTTTTTT.

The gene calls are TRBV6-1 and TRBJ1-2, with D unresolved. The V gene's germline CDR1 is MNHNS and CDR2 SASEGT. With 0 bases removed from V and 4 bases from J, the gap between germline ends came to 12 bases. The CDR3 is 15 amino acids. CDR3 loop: CASSEAQILPYGYTF. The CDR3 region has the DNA TGTGCCAGCAGTGAAGCACAGATCCTCCCCTATGGCTACACCTTC.

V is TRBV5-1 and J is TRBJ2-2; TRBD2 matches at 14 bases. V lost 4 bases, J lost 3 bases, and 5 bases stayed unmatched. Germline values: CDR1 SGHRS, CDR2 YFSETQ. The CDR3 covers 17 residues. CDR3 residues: CASSMTSGRAHTGELFF. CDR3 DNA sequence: TGCGCCAGCAGCATGACTAGCGGGAGGGCCCACACCGGGGAGCTGTTTTTT.

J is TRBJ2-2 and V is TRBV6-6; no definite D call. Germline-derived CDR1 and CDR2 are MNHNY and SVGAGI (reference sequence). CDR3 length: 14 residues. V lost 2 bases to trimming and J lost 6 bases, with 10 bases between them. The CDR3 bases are TGTGCCAGCAGTTACAACGCTCGGTCCGGGGAGCTGTTTTTT. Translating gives CASSYNARSGELFF.

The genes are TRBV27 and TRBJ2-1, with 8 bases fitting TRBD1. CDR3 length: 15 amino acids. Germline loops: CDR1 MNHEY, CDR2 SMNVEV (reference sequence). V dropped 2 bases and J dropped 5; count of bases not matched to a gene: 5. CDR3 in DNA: TGTGCCAGCAGTTTACCAAACAGGGGGAACAATGAGCAGTTCTTC. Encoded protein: CASSLPNRGNNEQFF.

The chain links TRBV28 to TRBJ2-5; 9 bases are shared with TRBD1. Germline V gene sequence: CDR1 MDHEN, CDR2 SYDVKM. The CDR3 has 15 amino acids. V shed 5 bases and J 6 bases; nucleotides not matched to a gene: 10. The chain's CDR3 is CASSPGTGKWKTQYF. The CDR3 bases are TGTGCCAGCAGTCCCGGGACAGGGAAGTGGAAGACCCAGTACTTC.

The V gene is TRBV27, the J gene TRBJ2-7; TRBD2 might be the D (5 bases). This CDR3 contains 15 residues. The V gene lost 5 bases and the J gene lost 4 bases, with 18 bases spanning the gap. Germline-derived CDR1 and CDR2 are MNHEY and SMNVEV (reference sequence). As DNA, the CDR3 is TGTGCCAGCAGTCCCGAGGGCCGAGCCGGTTACGAGCAGTACTTC. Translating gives CASSPEGRAGYEQYF.

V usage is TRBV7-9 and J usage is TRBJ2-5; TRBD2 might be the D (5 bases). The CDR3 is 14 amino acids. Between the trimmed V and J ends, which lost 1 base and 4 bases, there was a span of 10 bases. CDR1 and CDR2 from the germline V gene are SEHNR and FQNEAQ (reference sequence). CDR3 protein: CASSLGSSPETQYF. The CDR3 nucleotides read TGTGCCAGCAGCTTAGGTTCTAGCCCAGAGACCCAGTACTTC.

The CDR3 nucleotides read TGTGCCAGCAGCCGGGGATCCGGGACAGGAGTTAGCAATCAGCCCCAGCATTTT. Translated, it gives CASSRGSGTGVSNQPQHF. The V gene is TRBV4-2, the J gene TRBJ1-5, with 8 bases that match TRBD1. The CDR3 covers 18 residues. V lost 4 bases to trimming and J lost 0 bases; unmatched junction nucleotides: 11. Germline V gives CDR1 LGHNA, CDR2 YNFKEQ.

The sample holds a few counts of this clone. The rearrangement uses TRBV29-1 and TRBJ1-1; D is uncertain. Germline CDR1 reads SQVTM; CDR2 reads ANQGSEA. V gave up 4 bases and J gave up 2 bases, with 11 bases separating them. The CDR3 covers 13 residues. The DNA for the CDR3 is TGCAGCGTTGGACAAAGCGGCAACACTGAAGCTTTCTTT. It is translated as CSVGQSGNTEAFF.

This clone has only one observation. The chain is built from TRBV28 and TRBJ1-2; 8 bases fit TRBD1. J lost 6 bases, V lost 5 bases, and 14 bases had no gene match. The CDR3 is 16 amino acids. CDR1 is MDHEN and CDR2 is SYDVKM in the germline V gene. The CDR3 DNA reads TGTGCCAGCAGTAGCGGGACAGGCTTAGGAGGGCATGGCTACACCTTC. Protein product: CASSSGTGLGGHGYTF.

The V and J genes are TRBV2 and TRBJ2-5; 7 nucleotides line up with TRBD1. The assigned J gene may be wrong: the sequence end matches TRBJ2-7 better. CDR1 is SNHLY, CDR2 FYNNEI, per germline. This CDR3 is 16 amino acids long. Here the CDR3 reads CASSHSPDRTPYEQYF. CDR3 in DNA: TGTGCCAGCAGCCATAGCCCGGACAGGACCCCCTACGAGCAGTACTTC.

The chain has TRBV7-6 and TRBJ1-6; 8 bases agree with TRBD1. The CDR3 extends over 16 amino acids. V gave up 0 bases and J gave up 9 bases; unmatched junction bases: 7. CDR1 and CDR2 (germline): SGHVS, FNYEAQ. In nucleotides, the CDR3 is TGTGCCAGCAGCTTAGCGCAGGGGGCTATAATTTCACCCCTCCACTTT. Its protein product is CASSLAQGAIISPLHF.

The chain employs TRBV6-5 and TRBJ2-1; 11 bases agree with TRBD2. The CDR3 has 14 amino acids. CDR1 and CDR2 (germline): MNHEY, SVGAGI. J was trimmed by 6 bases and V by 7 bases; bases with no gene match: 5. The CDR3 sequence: CASTASGRLNEQFF. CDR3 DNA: TGTGCCAGCACCGCTAGCGGGAGGCTCAATGAGCAGTTCTTC.

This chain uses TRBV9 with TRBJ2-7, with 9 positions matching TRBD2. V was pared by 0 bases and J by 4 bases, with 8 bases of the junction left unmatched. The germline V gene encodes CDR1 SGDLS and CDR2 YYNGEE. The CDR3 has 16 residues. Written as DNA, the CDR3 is TGTGCCAGCAGCGTAGAGGCTAGCGGGGTTCCTTACGAGCAGTACTTC. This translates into CASSVEASGVPYEQYF.

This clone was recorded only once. Here the CDR3 DNA reads TGTGCCAGCAGGGGAGCGGGAGTCGAATACGAGCAGTACTTC. It specifies CASRGAGVEYEQYF. The rearrangement uses TRBV27 and TRBJ2-7, with 8 bases fitting TRBD2. The germline V gene encodes CDR1 MNHEY and CDR2 SMNVEV (reference sequence). The CDR3 is 14 residues long. V lost 6 bases and J lost 4; bases outside the gene matches: 8.

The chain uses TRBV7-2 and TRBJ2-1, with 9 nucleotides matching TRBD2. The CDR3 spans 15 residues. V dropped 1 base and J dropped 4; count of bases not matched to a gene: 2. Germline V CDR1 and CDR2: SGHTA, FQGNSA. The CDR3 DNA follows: TGTGCCAGCAGCTTAGAGGGACTAGCATACAATGAGCAGTTCTTC. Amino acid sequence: CASSLEGLAYNEQFF.

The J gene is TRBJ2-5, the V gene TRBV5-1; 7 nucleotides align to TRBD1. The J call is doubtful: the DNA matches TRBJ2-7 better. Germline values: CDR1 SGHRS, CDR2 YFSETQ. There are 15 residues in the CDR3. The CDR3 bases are TGCGCCAGCAGTTCGGATGGACAGGCATCCTACGAGCAGTACTTC. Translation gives CASSSDGQASYEQYF.

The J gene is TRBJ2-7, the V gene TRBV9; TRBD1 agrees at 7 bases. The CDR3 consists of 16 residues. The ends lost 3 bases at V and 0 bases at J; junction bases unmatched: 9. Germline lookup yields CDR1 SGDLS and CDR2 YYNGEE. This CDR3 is CASSGRQGAGSYEQYF. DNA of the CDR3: TGTGCCAGCAGCGGAAGACAGGGTGCCGGCTCCTACGAGCAGTACTTC.

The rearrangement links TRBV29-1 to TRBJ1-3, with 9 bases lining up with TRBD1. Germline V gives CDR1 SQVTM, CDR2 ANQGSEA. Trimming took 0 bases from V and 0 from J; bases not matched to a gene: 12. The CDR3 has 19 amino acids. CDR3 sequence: CSVEDRRTGAFLSGNTIYF. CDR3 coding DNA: TGCAGCGTTGAAGATAGGAGGACAGGGGCTTTCCTCTCTGGAAACACCATATATTTT.

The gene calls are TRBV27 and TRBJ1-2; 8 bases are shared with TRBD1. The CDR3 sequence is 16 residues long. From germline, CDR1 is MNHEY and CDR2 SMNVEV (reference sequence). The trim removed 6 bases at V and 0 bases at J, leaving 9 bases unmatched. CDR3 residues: CASRPGGRGTNYGYTF. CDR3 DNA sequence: TGTGCCAGCAGACCAGGGGGCAGGGGGACTAACTATGGCTACACCTTC.

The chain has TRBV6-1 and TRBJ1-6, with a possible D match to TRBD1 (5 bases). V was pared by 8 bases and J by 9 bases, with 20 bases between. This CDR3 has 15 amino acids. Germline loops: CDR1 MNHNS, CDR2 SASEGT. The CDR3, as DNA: TGTGCCAGCGGGGGGACGTTCACGACATTTTCACCCCTCCACTTT. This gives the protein CASGGTFTTFSPLHF.

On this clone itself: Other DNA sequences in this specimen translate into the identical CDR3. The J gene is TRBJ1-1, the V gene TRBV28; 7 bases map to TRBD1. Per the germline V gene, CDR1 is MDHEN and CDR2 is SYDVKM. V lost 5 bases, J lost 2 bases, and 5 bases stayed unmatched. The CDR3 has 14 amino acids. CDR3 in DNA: TGTGCCAGCAGTCTTGGGACAGCAAACACTGAAGCTTTCTTT. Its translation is CASSLGTANTEAFF.

DNA for the CDR3: TGTGCCAGCAGCTTAACAGGGGGCCGGGATGAAAAACTGTTTTTT. This gives the protein CASSLTGGRDEKLFF. The chain uses TRBV7-9 and TRBJ1-4; TRBD1 aligns across 9 bases. The V segment lost 2 bases and the J segment 6 bases; nucleotides outside the gene matches: 4. The V gene's germline CDR1 is SEHNR and CDR2 FQNEAQ (reference sequence). This CDR3 has 15 residues.

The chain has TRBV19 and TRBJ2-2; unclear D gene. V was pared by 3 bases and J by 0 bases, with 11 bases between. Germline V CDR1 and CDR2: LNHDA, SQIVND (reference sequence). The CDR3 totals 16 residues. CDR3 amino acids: CASSIGWSTNTGELFF. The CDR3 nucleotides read TGTGCCAGTAGTATCGGTTGGTCTACGAACACCGGGGAGCTGTTTTTT.

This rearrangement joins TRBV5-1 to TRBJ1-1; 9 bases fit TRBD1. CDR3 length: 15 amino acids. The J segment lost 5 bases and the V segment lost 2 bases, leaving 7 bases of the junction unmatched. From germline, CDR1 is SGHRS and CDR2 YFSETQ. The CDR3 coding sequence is TGCGCCAGCAGCTTAGCGACAGGGGGTGGAACTGAAGCTTTCTTT. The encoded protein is CASSLATGGGTEAFF.

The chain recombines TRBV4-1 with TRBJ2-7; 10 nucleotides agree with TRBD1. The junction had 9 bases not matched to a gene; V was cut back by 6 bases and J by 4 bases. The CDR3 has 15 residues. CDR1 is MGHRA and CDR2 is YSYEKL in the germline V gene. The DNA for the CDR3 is TGCGCCAGCAGAAAAAGGGACAGGGGCGCTTACGAGCAGTACTTC. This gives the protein CASRKRDRGAYEQYF.